The clone carrying this TCR beta chain was seen only a few times. The antigen is undetermined. The V end was cut by 5 bases, the J end by 0 bases, with 17 bases between. The CDR3 has 16 amino acids. The germline CDR1 and CDR2 sequences are SGHVS and FQNEAQ. The data were taken from a study of T-cell memory formation after mild COVID-19. Overall study findings and caveats: Clones that contracted clustered mainly in CM and EM if CD4+ and in EMRA if CD8+.

TCRdb reanalysed the 5' RACE reads using MiXCR and keeps one entry per CDR3 protein. This table holds approximately 300,000 distinct CDR3 sequences, about a sixth found once. The chain carries TRBV7-8 and TRBJ2-7; a weak D match, TRBD1 (6 bases). The TCR comes from a man younger than 30 who had mild COVID-19 (a few samples of this study predate the infection). Cell type and time point are not known. The sample consisted of PBMCs or a T cell subset sorted from them (not recorded which). CDR3: CASSPQTGLSSYEQYV. CDR3 DNA: TGTGCCAGCAGCCCCCAGACAGGCCTGAGCTCCTACGAGCAGTACGTC.